Each of the 26 T cell receptor beta chains below was sequenced from the same sample in a study of T-cell reconstitution after alpha-beta-depleted transplantation in children. Preparation of the TCRbeta library involved a method that used unique molecular identifiers. Using its own MiXCR run on the PCR reads, TCRdb lists one record per CDR3 protein. Of 200,000 to 300,000 distinct CDR3 sequences in the sample, roughly 8.2% are singletons; the top ten hold just under 6.5%. The material was PBMCs, mostly from graft donor cells, obtained 180 days after TCRalphabeta/CD19-depleted stem cell transplant. The receptors were gathered from a male patient younger than 18 who had a stem cell transplant for acute lymphoblastic leukemia, so the T cells may come from the graft donor.

This clonotype was observed many times. The V call is TRBV20-1, the J call TRBJ2-7; D is undetermined. CDR1 and CDR2 from the germline V gene are DFQATT and SNEGSKA (reference sequence). The CDR3 is made up of 12 amino acids. Between the trimmed V and J ends, which lost 3 bases and 3 bases, there was a span of 9 bases. In nucleotides, the CDR3 is TGCAGTGCTAGGAGTGGAAGCTACGAGCAGTACTTC. It is translated as CSARSGSYEQYF.

This clonotype was picked up many times. V gene TRBV12-3 or TRBV12-4 combines with J gene TRBJ1-3; D remains unclear. CDR3 length equals 10 residues. V dropped 6 bases and J dropped 8 bases, with 5 bases sitting between them. The CDR3 DNA sequence: TGTGCCAGCAGCCCTGACACCATATATTTT. This codes for CASSPDTIYF.

The table lists this clonotype with many counts. This chain links TRBV14 with TRBJ2-1, with a tentative D call TRBD1 (6 bases). V shed 2 bases and J shed 5 bases, with 7 bases lying between them. The CDR3 runs to 13 residues. The germline gives CDR1 SGHDN, CDR2 FVKESK. CDR3 region: CASSQWTDNEQFF. The CDR3 bases are TGTGCCAGCAGCCAATGGACAGACAATGAGCAGTTCTTC. The full variable domain, with the rest looked up from reference TRBV14 and TRBJ2-1, is EAGVTQFPSHSVIEKGQTVTLRCDPISGHDNLYWYRRVMGKEIKFLLHFVKESKQDESGMPNNRFLAERTGGTYSTLKVQPAELEDSGVYFCASSQWTDNEQFFGPGTRLTVL.

There are many counts of this clonotype. The J gene is TRBJ2-4, the V gene TRBV23-1; D unresolved. TRBV23-1 is labeled an ORF, and its function is uncertain. The CDR3 spans 16 residues. Trimming removed 0 bases from V and 0 bases from J, with 9 bases in between. The CDR3 DNA reads as TGCGCCAGCAGTCAATCGCAAGAGGTAGCCAAAAACATTCAGTACTTC. Residues: CASSQSQEVAKNIQYF.

This clonotype was seen repeatedly, ten times or more. The chain joins TRBV7-8 to TRBJ2-1, with TRBD2 identical over 12 bases. Germline CDR1 reads SGHVS; CDR2 reads FQNEAQ. CDR3 length: 16 amino acids. V was clipped by 2 bases and J by 9 bases; unmatched bases: 8. DNA of the CDR3: TGTGCCAGCAGCTTATGGGCTAGCGGGAGGGAGGGTGAGCAGTTCTTC. Amino acids: CASSLWASGREGEQFF.

This clonotype has ten or more counts. This chain joins TRBV27 and TRBJ2-7, with a tentative D call TRBD1 (6 bases). Trimming took off 5 bases at V and 3 bases at J, with 14 bases between the two ends. The CDR3 contains 14 residues. Germline V gene data show CDR1 as MNHEY and CDR2 as SMNVEV (reference sequence). The CDR3 nucleotides are TGTGCCAGCAGTGAAACAGGGTCCCACTACGAGCAGTACTTC. Its translation is CASSETGSHYEQYF.

This clonotype was counted at least ten times. This chain joins TRBV5-1 and TRBJ2-5; perhaps D is TRBD1 or TRBD2 (6 bases each). CDR1 is SGHRS and CDR2 is YFSETQ in the germline V gene. The germline V and J ends were trimmed by 3 bases and 6 bases, with 15 bases remaining between them. The CDR3 has 14 amino acids. DNA for the CDR3: TGCGCCAGCAGCTGGGGGGCAGGGAGGAAGACCCAGTACTTC. It translates to CASSWGAGRKTQYF.

This clonotype was detected ten times or more. This chain uses TRBV19 with TRBJ2-7, with D perhaps matching TRBD1 (6 bases). The V end lost 10 bases, the J end lost 4 bases, and 14 bases lay between the germline ends. Germline-derived CDR1 and CDR2 are LNHDA and SQIVND (reference sequence). The CDR3 runs 12 residues. The CDR3 loop is CAIQDSQYEQYF. CDR3 coding DNA: TGTGCCATACAGGACAGTCAGTACGAGCAGTACTTC.

This clonotype was seen ten or more times. The chain recombines TRBV7-9 with TRBJ1-6, with D possibly being TRBD1 (5 bases). With 7 bases removed from V and 7 bases from J, the gap between germline ends came to 14 bases. The CDR3 has 14 amino acids. Germline assignment: CDR1 SEHNR and CDR2 FQNEAQ (reference sequence). The DNA for the CDR3 is TGTGCCAGCACCCCCGTGCAGGGAAATTCACCCCTCCACTTT. Its protein is CASTPVQGNSPLHF.

This clonotype was detected ten times or more. This rearrangement joins TRBV20-1 to TRBJ2-7; the match to TRBD2 covers 10 bases. The CDR3 is made up of 16 amino acids. Germline CDR1 is DFQATT and CDR2 is SNEGSKA (reference sequence). V was clipped by 0 bases and J by 5 bases; unmatched bases: 10. CDR3 amino acids: CSARDGSGRAFHEQYF. The CDR3 coding sequence is TGCAGTGCTAGAGATGGAAGCGGGAGGGCCTTCCACGAGCAGTACTTC.

This clonotype occurred many times. The chain is built from TRBV5-5 and TRBJ2-1; D remains unclear. Trimming took off 2 bases at V and 0 bases at J, with 9 bases between the two ends. The germline CDR1 and CDR2 sequences are SGHKS and YYEKEE (reference sequence). This CDR3 is built from 15 residues. CDR3 region: CASSFIPGSYNEQFF. The CDR3 DNA follows: TGTGCCAGCAGCTTCATCCCGGGCTCCTACAATGAGCAGTTCTTC.

This clonotype has at least ten counts. J is TRBJ1-1 and V is TRBV27; 9 bases line up with TRBD1. Germline trimming cut 3 bases from V and 6 bases from J; bases unmatched to any gene: 5. The CDR3 consists of 14 residues. Germline CDR1 MNHEY, CDR2 SMNVEV (reference sequence). The CDR3 loop reads CASSFTGGLAEAFF. CDR3 nucleotide sequence: TGTGCCAGCAGTTTCACAGGGGGCTTGGCTGAAGCTTTCTTT.

This clonotype was counted many times. The CDR3 protein is CASSYLWQGTYEQYF. The CDR3 DNA reads as TGTGCCAGCAGTTACCTCTGGCAGGGGACCTACGAGCAGTACTTC. The chain recombines TRBV6-5 with TRBJ2-7; possibly TRBD1 for D (6 bases). Looked up from germline, CDR1 is MNHEY and CDR2 is SVGAGI. Trimming removed 2 bases from V and 2 bases from J, with 13 bases in between. This CDR3 region has 15 residues.

This clonotype was detected many times. The rearrangement joins TRBV20-1 to TRBJ1-2; D remains unclear. Germline V gene data show CDR1 as DFQATT and CDR2 as SNEGSKA (reference sequence). Trimming shortened V by 2 bases and J by 7 bases, and 20 bases separated the two germline ends. This CDR3 is 15 amino acids long. Here the CDR3 DNA reads TGCAGTGCTAGACCCCAGTCTATTAGAGCGTCTGGCTACACCTTC. This translates into CSARPQSIRASGYTF.

To note about this clonotype: The junction differs from germline at one of its ends, possibly a read error. V and J are TRBV19 and TRBJ2-1; the D gene could be TRBD1 or TRBD2 (5 bases each). The germline CDR1 and CDR2 sequences are LNHDA and SQIVND (reference sequence). The CDR3 has 12 residues. DNA for the CDR3: TGTGCCAGCCAACGGGGCGGAGATGAGCAGTCCTTC. It translates to CASQRGGDEQSF.

Regarding this clonotype: With a much larger clone just one base away, this may be a read error. This sequence joins TRBV19 and TRBJ2-1; D is possibly TRBD2 (7 bases). CDR3 size: 13 residues. Trimming took off 7 bases at V and 10 bases at J, with 17 bases between the two ends. Per germline, CDR1 LNHDA and CDR2 SQIVND (reference sequence). Written as DNA, the CDR3 is TGTGCCAGTACGCGGGGGCGCTGGGACGAGCAGTTCTTC. Encoded protein: CASTRGRWDEQFF.

This clonotype was detected many times. The chain is built from TRBV5-1 and TRBJ2-5; 8 positions agree with TRBD1. Germline loops: CDR1 SGHRS, CDR2 YFSETQ. The CDR3 covers 17 residues. V was clipped by 7 bases and J by 0 bases; unmatched bases: 14. CDR3 in DNA: TGCGCCAGCTCCTTTTGGAGGTCAGGGGGCGACCAAGAGACCCAGTACTTC. Translation gives CASSFWRSGGDQETQYF. The full variable domain, in which reference TRBV5-1 and TRBJ2-5 provide the parts outside the CDR3, is KAGVTQTPRYLIKTRGQQVTLSCSPISGHRSVSWYQQTPGQGLQFLFEYFSETQRNKGNFPGRFSGRQFSNSRSEMNVSTLELGDSALYLCASSFWRSGGDQETQYFGPGTRLLVL.

In its sample, this clonotype was seen many times. The V call is TRBV10-3, the J call TRBJ2-2; D possibly corresponds to TRBD1 (5 bases). CDR3 length: 13 amino acids. Germline CDR1 and CDR2: ENHRY and SYGVKD. V was cut by 7 bases and J by 8 bases, with 14 bases left in between. CDR3 nucleotides: TGTGCCATCACGCCTGGGGCGGTGGGGGAGCTGTTTTTT. Translation: CAITPGAVGELFF.

This clonotype was seen ten or more times. The rearrangement uses TRBV5-6 and TRBJ2-7, with D unclear. Germline CDR1 and CDR2: SGHDT and YYEEEE. The CDR3 is 14 amino acids. Between the trimmed V and J ends, which lost 2 bases and 2 bases, there was a span of 11 bases. The DNA for the CDR3 is TGTGCCAGCAGCTTACCTTATCGCGCCTACGAGCAGTACTTC. Amino acids: CASSLPYRAYEQYF.

This clonotype was seen many times. The J gene is TRBJ1-2, the V gene TRBV20-1; D gene ambiguous. Trimming removed 1 base at V and 2 bases at J, with 11 bases between. Germline values: CDR1 DFQATT, CDR2 SNEGSKA (reference sequence). This CDR3 is built from 14 residues. CDR3 DNA: TGCAGTGCTAGAGTACCGGCACAGAACTATGGCTACACCTTC. Amino acids: CSARVPAQNYGYTF.

Notes on this clonotype: This may come from a read error, since a much larger clone is one base off. The chain joins TRBV7-9 to TRBJ2-7, with 10 positions matching TRBD2. The CDR3 is made up of 15 amino acids. Germline assignment: CDR1 SEHNR and CDR2 FQNEAQ (reference sequence). After removal of 5 bases from V and 0 bases from J, the junction contained 4 bases not matched to a gene. The CDR3 DNA reads as TGTGCCAGCAGCGTACCTAGCGGGAGCTCCTACGAGCAGTACTTC. The encoded protein is CASSVPSGSSYEQYF.

This clonotype was counted many times. The chain carries TRBV20-1 and TRBJ1-4, with TRBD1 matching over 11 bases. The length of the CDR3 is 13 residues. Germline CDR1 DFQATT, CDR2 SNEGSKA (reference sequence). V lost 7 bases, J lost 7 bases, and 5 bases stayed unmatched. CDR3 sequence reads: CSVGQGAGEKLFF. CDR3 coding DNA: TGCAGTGTCGGACAGGGGGCTGGTGAAAAACTGTTTTTT.

This clonotype has more than one count but fewer than ten. A junction end diverges from the germline sequence, so it may reflect a read error. This sequence joins TRBV6-5 and TRBJ1-1, with unresolved D. The germline CDR1 and CDR2 sequences are MNHEY and SVGAGI. There are 13 residues in the CDR3. The CDR3 loop reads CASSYRENAEAFF. CDR3 nucleotides: TGTGCCAGCAGTTACAGGGAGAACGCTGAAGCTTTCTTT.

In its sample, this clonotype was seen many times. V gene TRBV15 combines with J gene TRBJ2-1; 8 bases agree with TRBD1. The germline V gene encodes CDR1 LNHNV and CDR2 YYDKDF (reference sequence). The CDR3 sequence is 13 residues long. V was pared by 3 bases and J by 5 bases, with 0 bases of the junction left unmatched. CDR3 coding DNA: TGTGCCACCAGCAGGGACAGGGACAATGAGCAGTTCTTC. Protein product: CATSRDRDNEQFF.

This clonotype was found many times. The chain combines TRBV10-1 with TRBJ2-5; 8 bases match TRBD1. The CDR3 has 15 residues. The J segment lost 6 bases and the V segment lost 2 bases, leaving 8 bases of the junction unmatched. Looked up from germline, CDR1 is WNHNN and CDR2 is SYGVQD (reference sequence). The CDR3 coding sequence is TGCGCCAGCAGTGAGAGCACAGGGGGGCGGAAGACCCAGTACTTC. Translating gives CASSESTGGRKTQYF.

The chain recombines TRBV27 with TRBJ1-1; maybe TRBD1 (5 bases). V was trimmed by 7 bases and J by 1 base, leaving 16 bases between them. CDR1 is MNHEY, CDR2 SMNVEV, per germline (reference sequence). The CDR3 loop spans 15 amino acids. The CDR3: CASKSIRDPNTEAFF. CDR3 bases: TGTGCCAGCAAATCCATCCGGGACCCGAACACTGAAGCTTTCTTT.